A selection of T cell receptor beta chains follows, all from one sample in a study of T cell responses to AZD1222 COVID-19 vaccine. This table comes from immunoSEQ multiplex PCR, and its TCRdb copy is limited to in-frame clones, with some not included. Seen here are 40,000 to 55,000 clones, roughly 87% observed once, and the top ten hold 37%. The material was peripheral blood, obtained 28 days after the second AZD1222 dose. These receptors were taken from an adult who received the AZD1222 COVID-19 vaccine. The CDR3 runs from the conserved cysteine through the conserved F or W. Each record gives: D gene, clone size, J gene, V gene, CDR3 protein, CDR3 DNA. The D gene is left open where the match is weak. Clone size appears in some rows only: once, few, many, or a class for an expanded clone.

>.|.|TRBJ2-7|TRBV9
CASSGGVLDHIPDEQYF
TGTGCCAGCAGCGGGGGGGTACTAGATCATATCCCTGACGAGCAGTACTTC
>TRBD2|.|TRBJ2-2|TRBV19
CASSIASGGVRELFF
TGTGCCAGTAGTATAGCTAGCGGGGGTGTCCGGGAGCTGTTTTTT
>TRBD1|.|TRBJ2-5|TRBV18
CASSPGQGSETQYF
TGTGCCAGCTCACCCGGACAGGGGAGTGAGACCCAGTACTTC
>.|.|TRBJ2-7|TRBV11-2
CASSFGKDRFRSYEQYF
TGTGCCAGCAGCTTTGGCAAAGACAGGTTCCGATCCTACGAGCAGTACTTC
>TRBD1|.|TRBJ1-4|TRBV7-2
CASSPQQGRSEKLFF
TGTGCCAGCAGCCCACAACAGGGGAGAAGTGAAAAACTGTTTTTT
>.|.|TRBJ2-7|TRBV27
CASSTGAPLYEQYF
TGTGCCAGCAGTACCGGGGCCCCCCTCTACGAGCAGTACTTC
>.|few|TRBJ1-4|TRBV19
CASSERGEKLFF
TGTGCCAGTAGCGAAAGGGGGGAAAAACTGTTTTTT
>TRBD1|.|TRBJ2-7|TRBV7-2
CASSLKGASSYEQYF
TGTGCCAGCAGCTTAAAGGGGGCAAGCTCCTACGAGCAGTACTTC
>.|.|TRBJ1-3|TRBV9
CASSRDSTNTIYF
TGTGCCAGCTCTAGGGACTCTACAAACACCATATATTTT
>.|.|TRBJ1-2|TRBV15
CATSRETLTEMSYTF
TGTGCCACCAGCAGAGAAACGTTGACGGAGATGAGCTACACCTTC
>.|.|TRBJ2-3|TRBV19
CASSAYGGTDTQYF
TGTGCCAGTAGCGCCTATGGGGGGACAGATACGCAGTATTTT
>.|.|TRBJ1-1|TRBV7-2
CASSLAQGNTEAFF
TGTGCCAGCAGCTTAGCACAGGGGAACACTGAAGCTTTCTTT
>.|.|TRBJ2-2|TRBV11-2
CASSLFKGIGTGELFF
TGTGCCAGCAGCTTATTTAAGGGGATCGGAACCGGGGAGCTGTTTTTT
>TRBD1|once|TRBJ1-6|TRBV7-6
CASSTISGQGNSPLHF
TGTGCCAGCAGCACAATTTCCGGACAGGGGAATTCACCCCTCCACTTT
>.|.|TRBJ1-5|TRBV7-9
CASSLEGQPQHF
TGTGCCAGCAGCTTAGAGGGTCAGCCCCAGCATTTT
>.|.|TRBJ2-6|TRBV4-2
CASSPRLAGGANVLTF
TGTGCCAGCAGCCCTCGACTTGCAGGCGGGGCCAACGTCCTGACTTTC
>.|.|TRBJ1-1|TRBV30
CAIGLLNTEAFF
TGTGCGATTGGGCTGCTGAACACTGAAGCTTTCTTT
>.|.|TRBJ1-1|TRBV5-8
CASSLEGLRGTEAFF
TGTGCCAGCAGCTTGGAAGGGCTCCGAGGGACTGAAGCTTTCTTT
>.|.|TRBJ1-5|TRBV19
CASSIGLTISNQPQHF
TGTGCCAGTAGTATCGGGTTAACCATTAGCAATCAGCCCCAGCATTTT